This T cell receptor (beta chain) was sequenced for a study of blood T cell repertoires in COVID-19. This table comes from immunoSEQ multiplex PCR, and its TCRdb copy is limited to in-frame clones, with some not included. Seen here are 250,000 to 350,000 clones, approximately 85% observed once, and the top ten hold approximately 8.5%. This CDR3 region has 13 residues. Trimming left V 9 bases short and J 0 bases short, with 9 bases between. Per germline, CDR1 SGHAT and CDR2 FQNNGV. The receptor was isolated from a young man with active or convalescent COVID-19. The sample consisted of peripheral blood. The chain couples TRBV11-2 to TRBJ1-3; tentatively, D is TRBD1 (5 bases). The CDR3 DNA follows: TGTGCCAGTACAGGCCGCTCTGGAAACACCATATATTTT. Its translation is CASTGRSGNTIYF. The full variable domain, rest sourced from reference TRBV11-2 and TRBJ1-3, is EAGVAQSPRYKIIEKRQSVAFWCNPISGHATLYWYQQILGQGPKLLIQFQNNGVVDDSQLPKDRFSAERLKGVDSTLKIQPAKLEDSAVYLCASTGRSGNTIYFGEGSWLTVV.